This TCR beta chain was observed in a study of cytotoxic CD8 clonotypes in ibrutinib-treated CLL. Broader study findings: Before falling back toward baseline at progression, clonality had risen at the time of ibrutinib response. Exceeding age-matched healthy donors, baseline clonality also tracked the counts of circulating CD8+ T cells.

TCRdb's copy holds only in-frame clones and misses some; the assay was immunoSEQ multiplex PCR. In the table there are around 250,000 clones, roughly 70% of which are singletons. V lost 0 bases, J lost 7 bases, and 10 bases lay in between. The CDR3 totals 14 residues. The germline CDR1 and CDR2 sequences are SGHVS and FQNEAQ. Note on this clone: The target antigen is unknown.

This TCR was recovered from a human donor with chronic lymphocytic leukemia. The input for sequencing was PBMCs, taken after 24 months of ibrutinib treatment. The chain uses TRBV7-8 and TRBJ2-1; D may be TRBD1 or TRBD2 (5 bases each). The CDR3 nucleotides are TGTGCCAGCAGCTTAGCGGGACCTTTAAATGAGCAGTTCTTC. Translation: CASSLAGPLNEQFF.